This T cell receptor beta chain was retrieved from a study of siplizumab effects on memory and regulatory T cells. Study observations and caveats: Under siplizumab, an average around 66% of mappable alloreactive CD4+ clones were Treg-derived, compared with 25% to 30% in controls. Under siplizumab, alloreactive sequences traced to unstimulated CD4+ memory cells were significantly reduced. In unstimulated cells, naive T cells appeared more diverse than memory T cells and seemed major alloresponse contributors.

Trimming stripped 4 bases from V and 3 bases from J, with 12 bases between. The CDR3 sequence is 14 residues long. Germline V CDR1 and CDR2: LGHNA, YNFKEQ. For this clone: Antigen unknown.

The data were produced by immunoSEQ multiplex PCR, yet TCRdb's version contains in-frame clones alone and is incomplete. The sample includes about 120,000 clones, over 85% seen only once; the top ten take approximately 1.3%. Sequencing was done on a sample of CD4+ T cells sorted from blood. The chain joins TRBV4-2 to TRBJ1-1; D might be TRBD1 (5 bases). This TCR was recovered from a human donor in good health. The CDR3 DNA is TGTGCCAGCAGCCTGGAAACAGGACACACTGAAGCTTTCTTT. Translation gives CASSLETGHTEAFF.